Below are 24 T cell receptor beta chains sequenced from a single sample in a study of cytomegalovirus exposure and HLA in healthy donors. Profiled with immunoSEQ multiplex PCR; TCRdb holds only in-frame clones, not every one. The sample carries more than 80,000 clones, 88% recorded once. Sequences were obtained from PBMCs. Every receptor here comes from a woman under 30 in good health and CMV-seropositive.

This clone was seen only once. V is TRBV4-2 and J is TRBJ2-1, with 14 bases fitting TRBD2. With V trimmed by 5 bases and J by 4 bases, 10 bases remained unmatched. Germline loops: CDR1 LGHNA, CDR2 YNFKEQ. The CDR3 is 18 residues long. The CDR3 nucleotides read TGTGCCAGCAGCGCTCGACTAGCGGGGGGGCAAGGGTACAATGAGCAGTTCTTC. Translated, it gives CASSARLAGGQGYNEQFF.

The CDR3 DNA sequence: TGTGCCAGCAGTGACCCCCAGGGGGCCTATGGCTACACCTTC. It encodes CASSDPQGAYGYTF. The gene calls are TRBV2 and TRBJ1-2, with 8 bases aligning to TRBD1. Per germline, CDR1 SNHLY and CDR2 FYNNEI. The length of the CDR3 is 14 residues. The V segment lost 3 bases and the J segment 4 bases; nucleotides outside the gene matches: 4. The full variable domain, its missing parts supplied by reference TRBV2 and TRBJ1-2, is EPEVTQTPSHQVTQMGQEVILRCVPISNHLYFYWYRQILGQKVEFLVSFYNNEISEKSEIFDDQFSVERPDGSNFTLKIRSTKLEDSAMYFCASSDPQGAYGYTFGSGTRLTVV.

This chain joins TRBV10-3 and TRBJ2-3, with 11 nucleotides matching TRBD2. V dropped 4 bases and J dropped 1; count of bases not matched to a gene: 7. The germline CDR1 and CDR2 sequences are ENHRY and SYGVKD. The length of the CDR3 is 17 residues. The CDR3 nucleotides read TGTGCCATCAGTGGGTTATTAGCGGGGGGGGGCACAGATACGCAGTATTTT. Translated: CAISGLLAGGGTDTQYF.

This clone was observed a few times. V is TRBV19 and J is TRBJ2-2, with D perhaps matching TRBD2 (5 bases). Germline assignment: CDR1 LNHDA and CDR2 SQIVND (reference sequence). Deletions cut 6 bases from V and 5 bases from J, with 31 bases between. The CDR3 loop spans 20 amino acids. The chain's CDR3 is CASSLRSSYYTLPGTGELFF. The DNA for the CDR3 is TGTGCCAGTAGCCTTAGGTCGAGCTATTACACTTTACCGGGGACCGGGGAGCTGTTTTTT.

This clone was seen a handful of times. V and J are TRBV28 and TRBJ2-7; D perhaps matches TRBD2 (5 bases). The ends were cut back, 4 bases at V and 2 bases at J, with 15 bases in the middle. This CDR3 region has 15 residues. The V gene's germline CDR1 is MDHEN and CDR2 SYDVKM. The DNA for the CDR3 is TGTGCCAGCAGTTCTAAAGCGGCCAGTCCCTACGAGCAGTACTTC. Translated: CASSSKAASPYEQYF.

CDR3 residues: CASSQLQVTGELFF. CDR3 DNA: TGTGCCAGCAGTCAACTACAGGTCACCGGGGAGCTGTTTTTT. The chain links TRBV6-1 to TRBJ2-2; TRBD1 might be the D (5 bases). The germline V gene has CDR1 MNHNS and CDR2 SASEGT. Trimming took off 5 bases at V and 4 bases at J, with 11 bases between the two ends. This CDR3 region has 14 residues.

This chain uses TRBV6-1 with TRBJ1-5, with D perhaps TRBD1 (6 bases). CDR1 and CDR2 (germline): MNHNS, SASEGT. V shed 7 bases and J shed 4 bases, with 11 bases lying between them. CDR3 length equals 13 residues. CDR3 bases: TGTGCCAGCACCGAACAGGGAAATCAGCCCCAGCATTTT. This encodes CASTEQGNQPQHF.

The chain combines TRBV19 with TRBJ2-3; D remains unclear. Between the trimmed V and J ends, which lost 6 bases and 5 bases, there was a span of 21 bases. The CDR3 has 16 amino acids. CDR1 is LNHDA, CDR2 SQIVND, per germline (reference sequence). The CDR3 nucleotides are TGTGCCAGTAGCCCCTTAAGACCCACGGCAGGAGATACGCAGTATTTT. Translating gives CASSPLRPTAGDTQYF.

The sample holds one count of this clone. The V and J genes are TRBV6-5 and TRBJ1-1; the match to TRBD1 covers 9 bases. CDR1 is MNHEY, CDR2 SVGAGI, per germline. The trim removed 7 bases at V and 5 bases at J, leaving 11 bases unmatched. The CDR3 is made up of 15 amino acids. The CDR3 nucleotides are TGTGCCAGCATCGGAACCGGGACAGGGAGGACTGAAGCTTTCTTT. Protein sequence: CASIGTGTGRTEAFF.

The rearrangement uses TRBV4-1 and TRBJ1-5; possible D gene TRBD1, 5 bases. The CDR3 has 17 amino acids. The V gene's germline CDR1 is MGHRA and CDR2 YSYEKL. The V and J ends lost 1 base and 0 bases respectively, with 13 bases between them. CDR3 in amino acids: CASSQGRAGNSNQPQHF. Written as DNA, the CDR3 is TGCGCCAGCAGCCAAGGCAGGGCGGGAAATAGCAATCAGCCCCAGCATTTT.

This clone was seen only a few times. The rearrangement joins TRBV6-4 to TRBJ1-1; D unclear. Trimming removed 3 bases from V and 2 bases from J, with 7 bases in between. The CDR3 runs 13 residues. The germline CDR1 and CDR2 sequences are MRHNA and SNTAGT. The CDR3 region has the DNA TGTGCCAGCAGTGAAAACAGTAACACTGAAGCTTTCTTT. This translates into CASSENSNTEAFF.

V gene TRBV9 combines with J gene TRBJ1-2; a possible D gene is TRBD1 (5 bases). The germline gives CDR1 SGDLS, CDR2 YYNGEE. The germline V and J ends were trimmed by 4 bases and 6 bases, with 16 bases remaining between them. This CDR3 is built from 14 residues. This CDR3 reads CASSSLAGQHGYTF. CDR3 DNA sequence: TGTGCCAGCAGCTCATTGGCGGGGCAGCATGGCTACACCTTC.

V usage is TRBV4-2 and J usage is TRBJ1-5; a weak D match, TRBD1 (5 bases). V was cut by 3 bases and J by 0 bases, with 12 bases left in between. The CDR3 has 16 residues. Germline CDR1 is LGHNA and CDR2 is YNFKEQ. This CDR3 is CASSQGLGDSNQPQHF. The CDR3 DNA follows: TGTGCCAGCAGCCAGGGGCTTGGGGATAGCAATCAGCCCCAGCATTTT.

J is TRBJ1-5 and V is TRBV6-1; D possibly corresponds to TRBD1 (6 bases). The length of the CDR3 is 15 residues. Deletions cut 4 bases from V and 3 bases from J, with 13 bases between. Germline lookup yields CDR1 MNHNS and CDR2 SASEGT. The chain's CDR3 is CASSGEGGPNQPQHF. The CDR3 region has the DNA TGTGCCAGCAGTGGCGAGGGGGGGCCCAATCAGCCCCAGCATTTT.

The chain is built from TRBV5-5 and TRBJ2-2; 9 bases match TRBD1. Germline trimming cut 2 bases from V and 5 bases from J; bases unmatched to any gene: 4. Germline V lookup: CDR1 SGHKS, CDR2 YYEKEE (reference sequence). This CDR3 spans 15 amino acids. The DNA for the CDR3 is TGTGCCAGCAGCTTCACAGGGGGCGGGACCGGGGAGCTGTTTTTT. It yields the protein CASSFTGGGTGELFF.

The sample holds one count of this clone. J is TRBJ1-2 and V is TRBV6-6; 10 bases line up with TRBD1. From germline, CDR1 is MNHNY and CDR2 SVGAGI (reference sequence). The CDR3 is 13 amino acids. V was clipped by 6 bases and J by 4 bases; unmatched bases: 2. CDR3 loop: CASRGQGTYGYTF. The CDR3, as DNA: TGTGCCAGCAGGGGACAGGGGACCTATGGCTACACCTTC.

The V gene is TRBV27, the J gene TRBJ1-5; no clear D. This CDR3 contains 14 residues. V lost 1 base and J lost 2, with 6 bases in between. Germline V gene data show CDR1 as MNHEY and CDR2 as SMNVEV (reference sequence). Here the CDR3 DNA reads TGTGCCAGCAGTTTATGGGCCGGCAATCAGCCCCAGCATTTT. Its translation: CASSLWAGNQPQHF.

The chain employs TRBV5-8 and TRBJ2-5; TRBD1 matches 7 bases. Germline values: CDR1 SGHTS, CDR2 YDEGEE. The CDR3 loop spans 18 amino acids. Trimming at V came to 6 bases and at J to 5 bases, leaving 22 bases not matched to a gene. The chain's CDR3 is CASTPGLTGNGYGETQYF. The DNA of the CDR3 is TGTGCCAGCACCCCCGGTCTGACAGGGAACGGTTACGGGGAGACCCAGTACTTC.

This chain connects TRBV6-5 to TRBJ1-1; tentative D call: TRBD1 (6 bases). Trimming pared 6 bases from V and 4 bases from J, leaving 18 bases between. Germline V CDR1 and CDR2: MNHEY, SVGAGI. The CDR3 is 15 amino acids. The DNA for the CDR3 is TGTGCCAGCAGCTACCTGGCGGGGGGCCCCACTGAAGCTTTCTTT. It yields the protein CASSYLAGGPTEAFF.

This clone was counted once. This chain joins TRBV28 and TRBJ1-4; 7 bases fit TRBD1. Germline assignment: CDR1 MDHEN and CDR2 SYDVKM. This CDR3 is 15 amino acids long. The V gene end was trimmed by 7 bases and the J gene end by 6 bases; junction bases not matched to a gene: 11. CDR3 sequence (DNA): TGTGCCAGCAACAAAGACCGGGACAGTTATGAAAAACTGTTTTTT. Protein: CASNKDRDSYEKLFF.

The rearrangement joins TRBV5-4 to TRBJ1-4, with a tentative D call TRBD1 (6 bases). The V and J ends lost 3 bases and 0 bases respectively, with 9 bases between them. Germline CDR1 reads SGHNT; CDR2 reads YYREEE (reference sequence). This CDR3 has 15 residues. The CDR3 nucleotides are TGTGCCAGCAGCTCGGACAGTTCAACTAATGAAAAACTGTTTTTT. Encoded protein: CASSSDSSTNEKLFF.

The V call is TRBV5-1, the J call TRBJ1-6; D may be TRBD1 (5 bases). The V gene's germline CDR1 is SGHRS and CDR2 YFSETQ. The CDR3 consists of 17 residues. Trimming pared 0 bases from V and 4 bases from J, leaving 14 bases between. The CDR3 loop reads CASSLASGGSYNSPLHF. The CDR3 DNA sequence: TGCGCCAGCAGCTTGGCATCTGGGGGGAGTTATAATTCACCCCTCCACTTT.

The chain links TRBV2 to TRBJ2-1; a possible D gene is TRBD2 (6 bases). The CDR3 consists of 13 residues. The V gene's germline CDR1 is SNHLY and CDR2 FYNNEI. V lost 8 bases and J lost 7, with 15 bases in between. CDR3 sequence (DNA): TGTGCCAGCGAAAGGCAGGAGGGGAATGAGCAGTTCTTC. Translated, it gives CASERQEGNEQFF. Full variable domain (outside the CDR3, taken from reference TRBV2 and TRBJ2-1): EPEVTQTPSHQVTQMGQEVILRCVPISNHLYFYWYRQILGQKVEFLVSFYNNEISEKSEIFDDQFSVERPDGSNFTLKIRSTKLEDSAMYFCASERQEGNEQFFGPGTRLTVL.

The chain is built from TRBV5-1 and TRBJ2-5; 7 bases are a match to TRBD1. CDR1 and CDR2 from the germline V gene are SGHRS and YFSETQ. V gave up 4 bases and J gave up 5 bases; unmatched junction bases: 8. This CDR3 has 14 residues. Here the CDR3 reads CASSAGTARETQYF. The CDR3 coding sequence is TGCGCCAGCAGCGCAGGGACAGCTCGGGAGACCCAGTACTTC. Based on the CDR3 plus reference TRBV5-1 and TRBJ2-5, the full variable domain is KAGVTQTPRYLIKTRGQQVTLSCSPISGHRSVSWYQQTPGQGLQFLFEYFSETQRNKGNFPGRFSGRQFSNSRSEMNVSTLELGDSALYLCASSAGTARETQYFGPGTRLLVL.